A single sample is the source of the 3 T cell receptor beta chains below, sequenced in a study of T-cell reconstitution after alpha-beta-depleted transplantation in children. TCRbeta library preparation incorporated unique molecular identifiers. TCRdb re-analysed the PCR reads in MiXCR, keeping a single row per CDR3 protein. The profile shows over 15,000 distinct CDR3 sequences, roughly 7.8% of them singletons. The source material was PBMCs, mostly from graft donor cells, sampled 60 days after TCRalphabeta/CD19-depleted stem cell transplant. These receptors came from a boy under two years old who had a stem cell transplant for Wiskott-Aldrich syndrome, so the T cells may come from the graft donor.

This clonotype was observed many times. The chain couples TRBV2 to TRBJ2-1; perhaps TRBD2 as D (6 bases). The CDR3 extends over 13 amino acids. The germline V gene has CDR1 SNHLY and CDR2 FYNNEI. V was trimmed by 4 bases and J by 7 bases, leaving 11 bases between them. The CDR3 DNA follows: TGTGCCAGCAGTGGCTCGGGACTGAATGAGCAGTTCTTC. This codes for CASSGSGLNEQFF. The full variable domain, its missing parts supplied by reference TRBV2 and TRBJ2-1, is EPEVTQTPSHQVTQMGQEVILRCVPISNHLYFYWYRQILGQKVEFLVSFYNNEISEKSEIFDDQFSVERPDGSNFTLKIRSTKLEDSAMYFCASSGSGLNEQFFGPGTRLTVL.

This clonotype is deemed medium-sized. The J gene is TRBJ2-1, the V gene TRBV20-1; 15 bases agree with TRBD2. Germline assignment: CDR1 DFQATT and CDR2 SNEGSKA (reference sequence). This CDR3 region has 16 residues. V gave up 0 bases and J gave up 4 bases; unmatched junction bases: 1. In nucleotides, the CDR3 is TGCAGTGCTAGAGAAGGGACTAGCGGGAGGTACAATGAGCAGTTCTTC. Translation gives CSAREGTSGRYNEQFF.

This clonotype was seen repeatedly, ten times or more. The J gene is TRBJ2-7, the V gene TRBV20-1, with D maybe TRBD2 (6 bases). Germline V gene lookup returns CDR1 DFQATT and CDR2 SNEGSKA (reference sequence). Trimming cost V 3 bases and J 6 bases, with 12 bases left between them. The CDR3 extends over 12 amino acids. CDR3 protein: CSARLWGVEQYF. For the CDR3, the DNA is TGCAGTGCTAGGCTTTGGGGGGTCGAGCAGTACTTC.